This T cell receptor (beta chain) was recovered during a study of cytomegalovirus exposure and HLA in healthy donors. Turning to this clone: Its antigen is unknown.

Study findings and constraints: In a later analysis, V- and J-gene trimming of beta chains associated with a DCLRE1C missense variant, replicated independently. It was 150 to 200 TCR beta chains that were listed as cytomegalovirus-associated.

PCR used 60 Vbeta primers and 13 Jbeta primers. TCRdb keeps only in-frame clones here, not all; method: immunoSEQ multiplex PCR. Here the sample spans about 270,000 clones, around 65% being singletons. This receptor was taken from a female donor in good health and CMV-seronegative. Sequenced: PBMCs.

In nucleotides, the CDR3 is TGTGCCAGCAGCTTTGACAGGGGCTCCTACAATGAGCAGTTCTTC. Translated, it gives CASSFDRGSYNEQFF. The chain combines TRBV7-3 with TRBJ2-1; 8 bases are shared with TRBD1. Germline lookup yields CDR1 SGHTA and CDR2 FQGTGA. V lost 3 bases, J lost 0 bases, and 1 base stayed unmatched. There are 15 residues in the CDR3.